Listed below are T cell receptor beta chains from one sample, sequenced in a study of early T cells in non-severe SARS-CoV-2 infection. TCRdb fed the 5' RACE reads into MiXCR, producing one record per CDR3 protein. The table records just under 90,000 distinct CDR3 sequences, roughly an eighth of them present only once. The source material was whole blood. These receptor sequences come from an adult who was a healthcare worker with PCR-confirmed SARS-CoV-2 infection or an uninfected control (not recorded which). Each CDR3 is given with its conserved first and last residue. The order of the fields is clone size, V gene, J gene, CDR3 length, D gene, CDR3 protein, CDR3 DNA. D genes are given only for firm matches. Clone size is given for some rows only: seen once, a few or many times, or a class if the clone is expanded.

abundance: -; v_gene: TRBV30; j_gene: TRBJ1-1; len: 14; d_gene: -; CDR3aa: CAWILFLGGTEAFF; CDR3nt: TGTGCCTGGATTCTTTTCCTCGGGGGCACTGAAGCTTTCTTT
abundance: -; v_gene: TRBV30; j_gene: TRBJ2-6; len: 15; d_gene: -; CDR3aa: CAWNRGGTGANVLTF; CDR3nt: TGTGCCTGGAACCGAGGAGGAACTGGGGCCAACGTCCTGACTTTC
abundance: many; v_gene: TRBV30; j_gene: TRBJ1-1; len: 15; d_gene: TRBD1; CDR3aa: CAWSRRAGGRTEAFF; CDR3nt: TGTGCCTGGAGTAGAAGGGCAGGGGGACGGACTGAAGCTTTCTTT
abundance: few; v_gene: TRBV7-9; j_gene: TRBJ2-1; len: 13; d_gene: -; CDR3aa: CASNLADKDVQFF; CDR3nt: TGTGCCAGCAACCTAGCCGACAAGGATGTGCAGTTCTTC
abundance: -; v_gene: TRBV7-9; j_gene: TRBJ1-2; len: 15; d_gene: -; CDR3aa: CASSTGTSLLVNYTF; CDR3nt: TGTGCCAGCAGCACCGGGACTTCCCTCTTAGTCAACTACACCTTC
abundance: few; v_gene: TRBV6-5; j_gene: TRBJ2-1; len: 16; d_gene: TRBD2; CDR3aa: CASRTSGASSYNEQFF; CDR3nt: TGTGCCAGCAGGACTAGCGGCGCAAGCTCCTACAATGAGCAGTTCTTC
abundance: few; v_gene: TRBV20-1; j_gene: TRBJ2-7; len: 15; d_gene: TRBD2; CDR3aa: CSARVPSGATYEQYF; CDR3nt: TGCAGTGCTAGAGTTCCTAGCGGGGCAACCTACGAGCAGTACTTC
abundance: few; v_gene: TRBV14; j_gene: TRBJ2-2; len: 16; d_gene: -; CDR3aa: CASSQVDSGSTGELFF; CDR3nt: TGTGCCAGCAGCCAAGTGGATTCGGGGTCTACCGGGGAGCTGTTTTTT
abundance: many; v_gene: TRBV12-3/TRBV12-4; j_gene: TRBJ1-1; len: 11; d_gene: -; CDR3aa: CASSFKGRAFF; CDR3nt: TGTGCCAGCAGTTTTAAGGGTCGAGCTTTCTTT
abundance: few; v_gene: TRBV6-5; j_gene: TRBJ2-7; len: 14; d_gene: TRBD1; CDR3aa: CASSYTGQGAEQYF; CDR3nt: TGTGCCAGCAGTTACACCGGACAGGGAGCCGAGCAGTACTTC
abundance: -; v_gene: TRBV7-2; j_gene: TRBJ2-5; len: 15; d_gene: -; CDR3aa: CASSTHLMGGETQYF; CDR3nt: TGTGCCAGCAGCACCCACCTAATGGGGGGAGAGACCCAGTACTTC
abundance: few; v_gene: TRBV7-9; j_gene: TRBJ2-1; len: 13; d_gene: -; CDR3aa: CASSLGGYHEQFF; CDR3nt: TGTGCCAGCAGCTTAGGAGGCTACCATGAGCAGTTCTTC
abundance: -; v_gene: TRBV11-3; j_gene: TRBJ2-6; len: 15; d_gene: -; CDR3aa: CASSRGGSGANVLTF; CDR3nt: TGTGCCAGCAGCCGTGGGGGGTCTGGGGCCAACGTCCTGACTTTC
abundance: few; v_gene: TRBV30; j_gene: TRBJ1-4; len: 13; d_gene: TRBD1; CDR3aa: CAWTEGTGFNLFF; CDR3nt: TGTGCCTGGACAGAAGGGACAGGGTTTAACCTGTTTTTT
abundance: many; v_gene: TRBV7-6; j_gene: TRBJ2-7; len: 13; d_gene: -; CDR3aa: CASSLAANYEQYF; CDR3nt: TGTGCCAGCAGCTTAGCGGCTAACTACGAGCAGTACTTC
abundance: many; v_gene: TRBV7-9; j_gene: TRBJ2-3; len: 11; d_gene: -; CDR3aa: CASSFTDTQYF; CDR3nt: TGTGCCAGCAGCTTCACAGATACGCAGTATTTT
abundance: -; v_gene: TRBV5-6; j_gene: TRBJ2-2; len: 16; d_gene: -; CDR3aa: CASSLVRGSFPGELFF; CDR3nt: TGTGCCAGCAGCTTGGTGAGGGGTAGTTTTCCCGGGGAGCTGTTTTTT
abundance: many; v_gene: TRBV20-1; j_gene: TRBJ2-2; len: 13; d_gene: -; CDR3aa: CSASSRNTGELFF; CDR3nt: TGCAGTGCTAGTTCCAGGAACACCGGGGAGCTGTTTTTT
abundance: many; v_gene: TRBV12-5; j_gene: TRBJ1-5; len: 18; d_gene: -; CDR3aa: CASGLAIPGPFSYQPQHF; CDR3nt: TGTGCTAGTGGTTTGGCAATTCCGGGACCCTTCTCTTATCAGCCCCAGCATTTT
abundance: -; v_gene: TRBV12-3/TRBV12-4; j_gene: TRBJ2-7; len: 14; d_gene: TRBD1; CDR3aa: CASSNTGGGYEQYF; CDR3nt: TGTGCCAGCAGTAATACAGGGGGCGGCTACGAGCAGTACTTC
abundance: many; v_gene: TRBV28; j_gene: TRBJ2-7; len: 16; d_gene: TRBD2; CDR3aa: CASSKKLAGHPYEQYF; CDR3nt: TGTGCCAGCAGCAAGAAACTAGCGGGACATCCTTACGAGCAGTACTTC
abundance: -; v_gene: TRBV19; j_gene: TRBJ1-2; len: 14; d_gene: -; CDR3aa: CASSTETDVYGYTF; CDR3nt: TGTGCCAGTAGTACCGAGACAGACGTCTATGGCTACACCTTC
abundance: few; v_gene: TRBV11-3; j_gene: TRBJ1-2; len: 14; d_gene: TRBD1; CDR3aa: CASSFDRTGLGYTF; CDR3nt: TGTGCCAGCAGCTTCGATCGGACAGGCCTTGGCTACACCTTC
abundance: -; v_gene: TRBV28; j_gene: TRBJ2-7; len: 16; d_gene: TRBD2; CDR3aa: CASSSSSGRASYEQYF; CDR3nt: TGTGCCAGCAGTTCGTCGAGCGGGAGGGCCTCCTACGAGCAGTACTTC
abundance: -; v_gene: TRBV20-1; j_gene: TRBJ1-2; len: 12; d_gene: -; CDR3aa: CSARVTGFGYTF; CDR3nt: TGCAGTGCTAGAGTTACAGGGTTTGGCTACACCTTC
abundance: few; v_gene: TRBV7-9; j_gene: TRBJ1-2; len: 11; d_gene: -; CDR3aa: CASRDNNGYTF; CDR3nt: TGTGCCAGCAGGGACAACAACGGCTACACCTTC
abundance: many; v_gene: TRBV11-2; j_gene: TRBJ2-2; len: 12; d_gene: -; CDR3aa: CASSPRTGELFF; CDR3nt: TGTGCCAGCAGCCCGCGCACCGGGGAGCTGTTTTTT
abundance: few; v_gene: TRBV27; j_gene: TRBJ2-3; len: 16; d_gene: TRBD2; CDR3aa: CASTQPGTSVTDTQYF; CDR3nt: TGTGCCAGCACCCAACCCGGGACTAGCGTCACAGATACGCAGTATTTT